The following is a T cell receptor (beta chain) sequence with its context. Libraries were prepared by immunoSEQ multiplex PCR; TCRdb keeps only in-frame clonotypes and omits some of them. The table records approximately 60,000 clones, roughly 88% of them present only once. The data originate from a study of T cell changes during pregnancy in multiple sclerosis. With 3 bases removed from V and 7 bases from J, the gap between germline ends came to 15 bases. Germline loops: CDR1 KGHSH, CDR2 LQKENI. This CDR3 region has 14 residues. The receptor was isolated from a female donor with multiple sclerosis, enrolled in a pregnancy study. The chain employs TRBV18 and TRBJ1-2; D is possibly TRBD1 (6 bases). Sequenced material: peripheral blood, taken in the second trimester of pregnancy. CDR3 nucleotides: TGTGCCAGCTCACCGAACCAGGGGCCTCCTGGCTACACCTTC. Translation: CASSPNQGPPGYTF.